A single sample is the source of the 32 T cell receptor beta chains below, sequenced in a study of Tregs in tolerant kidney transplant recipients. TCRdb's table, derived via immunoSEQ multiplex PCR, lists solely in-frame clones and lacks some. The sample shows approximately 90,000 clones, roughly 92% of them seen only once. The sample comprised CD8+ T cells from blood. The receptors derive from a human donor in good health.

The rearrangement joins TRBV10-2 to TRBJ2-1; D remains unclear. Germline loops: CDR1 WSHSY, CDR2 SAAADI. The CDR3 spans 12 residues. Trimming removed 5 bases from V and 7 bases from J, with 9 bases in between. CDR3 residues: CASSLVLNEQFF. As DNA, the CDR3 is TGCGCCAGCAGTTTGGTTTTGAATGAGCAGTTCTTC.

V gene TRBV9 combines with J gene TRBJ2-6, with 11 positions matching TRBD1. The CDR3 sequence is 16 residues long. V was clipped by 7 bases and J by 3 bases; unmatched bases: 6. CDR1 and CDR2 from the germline V gene are SGDLS and YYNGEE. CDR3 protein: CASGGQGAGGANVLTF. The CDR3 DNA reads TGTGCCAGCGGCGGACAGGGGGCAGGTGGGGCCAACGTCCTGACTTTC.

The chain links TRBV4-1 to TRBJ1-4, with 7 bases fitting TRBD1. The CDR3 totals 14 residues. The V and J ends lost 7 bases and 5 bases, in that order; junction bases with no gene match: 7. CDR1 and CDR2 from the germline V gene are MGHRA and YSYEKL. Written as DNA, the CDR3 is TGCGCCAGCACCGACAGGGCCTACAATGAAAAACTGTTTTTT. This translates into CASTDRAYNEKLFF.

This chain joins TRBV11-2 and TRBJ1-1; D remains ambiguous. V dropped 3 bases and J dropped 5 bases, with 13 bases sitting between them. The CDR3 consists of 14 residues. Germline-derived CDR1 and CDR2 are SGHAT and FQNNGV. For the CDR3, the DNA is TGTGCCAGCAGCTTCTGGGCGAGGAGAACTGAAGCTTTCTTT. This codes for CASSFWARRTEAFF.

A single count supports this clone. V is TRBV10-1 and J is TRBJ2-7; 10 bases are shared with TRBD2. This CDR3 has 14 residues. J was trimmed by 3 bases and V by 3 bases; bases with no gene match: 2. Germline CDR1 reads WNHNN; CDR2 reads SYGVQD (reference sequence). The CDR3 is CASSDWTSGYEQYF. The CDR3 coding sequence is TGCGCCAGCAGTGATTGGACTAGCGGCTACGAGCAGTACTTC.

This chain links TRBV4-1 with TRBJ2-5; TRBD2 is a possible D gene (5 bases). The CDR3 has 14 residues. Trimming removed 1 base from V and 3 bases from J, with 9 bases in between. Germline values: CDR1 MGHRA, CDR2 YSYEKL. CDR3 protein: CASSQAEGKETQYF. The CDR3 nucleotides are TGCGCCAGCAGCCAAGCTGAGGGAAAAGAGACCCAGTACTTC.

This rearrangement joins TRBV11-2 to TRBJ2-2; 11 positions match TRBD2. From germline, CDR1 is SGHAT and CDR2 FQNNGV. The V gene end was trimmed by 11 bases and the J gene end by 7 bases; junction bases not matched to a gene: 9. There are 14 residues in the CDR3. CDR3 DNA sequence: TGTGCCTCCTACTCACTAGCGGGAGACGGGGAGCTGTTTTTT. This sequence encodes CASYSLAGDGELFF.

The DNA of the CDR3 is TGTGCCAGCAGTTACCGTAGCAGGGTGGTCACCGGGGAGCTGTTTTTT. The encoded protein is CASSYRSRVVTGELFF. V is TRBV6-6 and J is TRBJ2-2; possibly TRBD1 for D (5 bases). The CDR3 has 16 amino acids. V shed 2 bases and J shed 4 bases, with 14 bases lying between them. Germline CDR1 MNHNY, CDR2 SVGAGI (reference sequence).

This rearrangement joins TRBV30 to TRBJ1-1; unclear D gene. The length of the CDR3 is 13 residues. The germline V gene has CDR1 GTSNPN and CDR2 SVGIG (reference sequence). Trimming cost V 2 bases and J 3 bases, with 10 bases left between them. The CDR3 sequence is CAWSHQVDTEAFF. The CDR3 DNA is TGTGCCTGGAGTCATCAGGTGGACACTGAAGCTTTCTTT.

The chain combines TRBV6-5 with TRBJ2-3; D is unresolved. CDR1 is MNHEY, CDR2 SVGAGI, per germline. This CDR3 is 14 amino acids long. The germline V and J ends were trimmed by 0 bases and 4 bases, with 8 bases remaining between them. CDR3 residues: CASSYSGISDTQYF. The CDR3, as DNA: TGTGCCAGCAGTTACTCCGGCATCTCAGATACGCAGTATTTT.

The chain combines TRBV19 with TRBJ1-5; perhaps TRBD1 as D (5 bases). Germline loops: CDR1 LNHDA, CDR2 SQIVND (reference sequence). V was cut by 8 bases and J by 5 bases, with 19 bases left in between. This CDR3 is built from 15 residues. CDR3 region: CASSVRTNFHQPQHF. The CDR3 DNA reads as TGTGCCAGTTCAGTCAGGACAAATTTTCATCAGCCCCAGCATTTT.

This clone was seen a single time. The rearrangement joins TRBV7-9 to TRBJ2-7; TRBD2 aligns across 7 bases. The CDR3 totals 14 residues. The germline V gene has CDR1 SEHNR and CDR2 FQNEAQ (reference sequence). Germline trimming cut 5 bases from V and 2 bases from J; bases unmatched to any gene: 6. The CDR3 bases are TGTGCCAGCAGCCCCGCACTAGCGCCCTACGAGCAGTACTTC. It translates to CASSPALAPYEQYF.

The chain is built from TRBV14 and TRBJ1-3; the D is unclear. Trimming cost V 6 bases and J 0 bases, with 12 bases left between them. The CDR3 extends over 15 amino acids. Germline CDR1 reads SGHDN; CDR2 reads FVKESK. The CDR3 protein is CASSIDSSSGNTIYF. CDR3 nucleotides: TGTGCCAGCAGTATTGACTCGAGCTCTGGAAACACCATATATTTT.

The chain uses TRBV13 and TRBJ2-1; D might be TRBD1 (6 bases). Germline V gene sequence: CDR1 PRHDT, CDR2 FYEKMQ (reference sequence). This CDR3 comprises 15 residues. The V and J ends lost 5 bases and 5 bases respectively, with 16 bases between them. CDR3 DNA sequence: TGTGCCAGCAGCCACAGGGATTTCCCCCACAATGAGCAGTTCTTC. As protein: CASSHRDFPHNEQFF.

The chain combines TRBV4-1 with TRBJ2-3; 13 bases line up with TRBD2. The CDR3 consists of 15 residues. Germline V gene data show CDR1 as MGHRA and CDR2 as YSYEKL. V shed 4 bases, J shed 6 bases, and the junction held 4 bases outside the gene matches. In DNA, the CDR3 is TGCGCCAGCAGCCTTCGGACTAGCGGGAGTGATACGCAGTATTTT. This codes for CASSLRTSGSDTQYF.

With respect to this clone: Other DNA sequences in the same sample also yield this CDR3. The chain couples TRBV19 to TRBJ1-4; the match to TRBD1 covers 7 bases. The V segment lost 3 bases and the J segment 0 bases; nucleotides outside the gene matches: 1. The CDR3 covers 15 residues. Looked up from germline, CDR1 is LNHDA and CDR2 is SQIVND (reference sequence). In DNA, the CDR3 is TGTGCCAGTAGTATCGGGACAGCAACTAATGAAAAACTGTTTTTT. Translation gives CASSIGTATNEKLFF.

This chain links TRBV9 with TRBJ2-6; TRBD1 matches 7 bases. Trimming cost V 4 bases and J 3 bases; bases outside gene matches: 10. The CDR3 runs to 17 residues. Per germline, CDR1 SGDLS and CDR2 YYNGEE. CDR3 loop: CASSSRQGRGGANVLTF. CDR3 DNA: TGTGCCAGCAGCAGCCGACAGGGTCGTGGTGGGGCCAACGTCCTGACTTTC.

J is TRBJ1-4 and V is TRBV4-1; TRBD1 matches at 9 bases. The CDR3 runs to 18 residues. Germline V gene lookup returns CDR1 MGHRA and CDR2 YSYEKL. Trimming removed 3 bases from V and 3 bases from J; junction bases left unmatched: 11. As DNA, the CDR3 is TGCGCCAGCAGCCAGGTCGGACAGGGGATGTTGGCTAATGAAAAACTGTTTTTT. It yields the protein CASSQVGQGMLANEKLFF.

This chain links TRBV5-1 with TRBJ2-2, with TRBD2 identical over 9 bases. CDR1 and CDR2 from the germline V gene are SGHRS and YFSETQ. This CDR3 has 14 amino acids. V dropped 7 bases and J dropped 6; count of bases not matched to a gene: 7. The CDR3 region is CASHSGRRAGELFF. In nucleotides, the CDR3 is TGCGCCAGCCATAGCGGGAGACGGGCCGGGGAGCTGTTTTTT.

The chain combines TRBV10-3 with TRBJ1-5, with D perhaps matching TRBD1 (5 bases). Germline CDR1 ENHRY, CDR2 SYGVKD. CDR3 length equals 14 residues. V was cut by 1 base and J by 7 bases, with 11 bases left in between. The CDR3 bases are TGTGCCATCAGTGAGTTTGAGGGGAGGCAGCCCCAGCATTTT. This translates into CAISEFEGRQPQHF.

This chain uses TRBV27 with TRBJ2-1; 10 nucleotides agree with TRBD2. The CDR3 is 15 amino acids. The germline gives CDR1 MNHEY, CDR2 SMNVEV (reference sequence). V shed 2 bases and J 8 bases; nucleotides not matched to a gene: 6. The CDR3 region has the DNA TGTGCCAGCAGTTTAGAGCGGGAGGGCCAGCATGAGCAGTTCTTC. Protein product: CASSLEREGQHEQFF.

The chain combines TRBV4-2 with TRBJ1-1; TRBD1 matches at 8 bases. Per the germline V gene, CDR1 is LGHNA and CDR2 is YNFKEQ. The ends lost 4 bases at V and 2 bases at J; junction bases unmatched: 6. The CDR3 spans 15 residues. CDR3 nucleotide sequence: TGTGCCAGCAGCCCAGACAGGGGTGTCAACACTGAAGCTTTCTTT. Its protein product is CASSPDRGVNTEAFF.

This clone was recorded only once. This chain joins TRBV11-2 and TRBJ2-7, with D possibly TRBD2 on 6 matching bases. In germline, CDR1 is SGHAT, CDR2 FQNNGV. The CDR3 spans 14 residues. The V and J ends lost 1 base and 0 bases respectively, with 7 bases between them. The CDR3 sequence: CASSLGGASYEQYF. CDR3 coding DNA: TGTGCCAGCAGCTTAGGCGGGGCCTCCTACGAGCAGTACTTC. The complete variable domain, with remaining parts taken from reference TRBV11-2 and TRBJ2-7, reads EAGVAQSPRYKIIEKRQSVAFWCNPISGHATLYWYQQILGQGPKLLIQFQNNGVVDDSQLPKDRFSAERLKGVDSTLKIQPAKLEDSAVYLCASSLGGASYEQYFGPGTRLTVT.

This rearrangement joins TRBV10-3 to TRBJ2-7; 7 positions match TRBD1. Germline V gene sequence: CDR1 ENHRY, CDR2 SYGVKD. V was clipped by 5 bases and J by 9 bases; unmatched bases: 7. The CDR3 is 12 residues long. As DNA, the CDR3 is TGTGCCATCAGTCGGGACAGTTCTGGGCAGTACTTC. It specifies CAISRDSSGQYF.

With regard to this clone: The junction shows a germline mismatch at one end, possibly a read error. This chain links TRBV7-7 with TRBJ2-5, with D possibly matching TRBD1 (6 bases). Per germline, CDR1 SSHAT and CDR2 FNYEAQ (reference sequence). The CDR3 runs 13 residues. CDR3 bases: TGTGCTAGCAGCCGGGACATCCAAGAGACCCAGTACTTC. It codes for CASSRDIQETQYF.

In nucleotides, the CDR3 is TGTGCCAGCAGTCTCGACACTGTGCAGTACTTC. It specifies CASSLDTVQYF. This rearrangement joins TRBV6-1 to TRBJ2-7; D is ambiguous. This CDR3 has 11 amino acids. Germline CDR1 reads MNHNS; CDR2 reads SASEGT. V gave up 5 bases and J gave up 9 bases, with 11 bases separating them.

The rearrangement links TRBV4-2 to TRBJ2-1; possibly TRBD2 for D (6 bases). Germline V gene sequence: CDR1 LGHNA, CDR2 YNFKEQ. The germline V and J ends were trimmed by 1 base and 9 bases, with 7 bases remaining between them. The CDR3 is 12 amino acids. CDR3 amino acids: CASSQGTTEQFF. CDR3 nucleotides: TGTGCCAGCAGCCAAGGGACTACTGAGCAGTTCTTC.

The V gene is TRBV6-5, the J gene TRBJ2-7, with D unclear. Germline-derived CDR1 and CDR2 are MNHEY and SVGAGI. V lost 2 bases to trimming and J lost 0 bases, with 8 bases between them. The CDR3 loop spans 14 amino acids. The chain's CDR3 is CASSYTAVSYEQYF. The CDR3 coding sequence is TGTGCCAGCAGTTACACGGCTGTCTCCTACGAGCAGTACTTC.

J is TRBJ2-2 and V is TRBV4-1; 8 nucleotides agree with TRBD1. The CDR3 has 15 residues. J gave up 8 bases and V 4 bases, and 9 bases lay outside the gene matches. Germline V gives CDR1 MGHRA, CDR2 YSYEKL. The CDR3 loop is CASSLRPGGFGELFF. The CDR3 nucleotides are TGCGCCAGCAGCCTCAGACCAGGGGGCTTTGGGGAGCTGTTTTTT.

J is TRBJ1-1 and V is TRBV6-5; D is perhaps TRBD1 (5 bases). Per the germline V gene, CDR1 is MNHEY and CDR2 is SVGAGI. V was cut by 5 bases and J by 1 base, with 11 bases left in between. This CDR3 is 14 amino acids long. The CDR3: CASSPGRGNTEAFF. In nucleotides, the CDR3 is TGTGCCAGCAGTCCAGGGAGGGGGAACACTGAAGCTTTCTTT.

The rearrangement uses TRBV9 and TRBJ2-1; D uncertain. This CDR3 is 17 amino acids long. Germline-derived CDR1 and CDR2 are SGDLS and YYNGEE. The V end lost 0 bases, the J end lost 0 bases, and 13 bases lay between the germline ends. CDR3 in DNA: TGTGCCAGCAGCGTAGAGGCTAGTGGAAGCTCCTACAATGAGCAGTTCTTC. It yields the protein CASSVEASGSSYNEQFF.

This rearrangement joins TRBV4-2 to TRBJ2-3, with TRBD2 identical over 13 bases. The V segment lost 0 bases and the J segment 1 base; nucleotides outside the gene matches: 1. CDR3 length: 17 amino acids. In germline, CDR1 is LGHNA, CDR2 YNFKEQ. The CDR3 loop is CASSQELAGGGTDTQYF. CDR3 coding DNA: TGTGCCAGCAGCCAAGAACTAGCGGGAGGGGGCACAGATACGCAGTATTTT.